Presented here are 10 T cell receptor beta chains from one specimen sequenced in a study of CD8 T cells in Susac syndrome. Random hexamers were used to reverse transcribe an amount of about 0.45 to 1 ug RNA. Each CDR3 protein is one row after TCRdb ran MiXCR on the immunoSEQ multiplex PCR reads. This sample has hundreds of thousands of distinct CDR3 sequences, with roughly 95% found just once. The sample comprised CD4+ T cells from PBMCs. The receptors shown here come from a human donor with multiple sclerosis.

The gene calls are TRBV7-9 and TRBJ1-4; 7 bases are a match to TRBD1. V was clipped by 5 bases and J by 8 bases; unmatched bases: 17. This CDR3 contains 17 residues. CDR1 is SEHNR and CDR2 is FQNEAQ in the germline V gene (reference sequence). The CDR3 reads CASSPQLDRGGGEKLFF. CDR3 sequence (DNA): TGTGCCAGCAGCCCACAACTCGACCGGGGAGGGGGCGAAAAACTGTTTTTT.

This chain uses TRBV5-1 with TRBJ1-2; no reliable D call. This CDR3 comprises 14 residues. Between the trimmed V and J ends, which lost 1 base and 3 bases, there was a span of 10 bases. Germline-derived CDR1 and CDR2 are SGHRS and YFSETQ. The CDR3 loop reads CASSLRSGDYGYTF. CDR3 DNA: TGCGCCAGCAGCTTGAGGTCGGGAGACTATGGCTACACCTTC. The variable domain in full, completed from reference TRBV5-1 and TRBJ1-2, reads KAGVTQTPRYLIKTRGQQVTLSCSPISGHRSVSWYQQTPGQGLQFLFEYFSETQRNKGNFPGRFSGRQFSNSRSEMNVSTLELGDSALYLCASSLRSGDYGYTFGSGTRLTVV.

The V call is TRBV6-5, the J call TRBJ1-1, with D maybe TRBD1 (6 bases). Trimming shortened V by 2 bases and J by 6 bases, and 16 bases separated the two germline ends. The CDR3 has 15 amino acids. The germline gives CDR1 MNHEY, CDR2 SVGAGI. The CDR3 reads CASSYLGGRDPEAFF. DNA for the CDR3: TGTGCCAGCAGTTACCTTGGGGGGCGCGACCCTGAAGCTTTCTTT.

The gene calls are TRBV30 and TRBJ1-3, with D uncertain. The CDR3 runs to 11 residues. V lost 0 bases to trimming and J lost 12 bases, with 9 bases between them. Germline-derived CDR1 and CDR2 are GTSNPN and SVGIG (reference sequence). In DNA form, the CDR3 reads TGTGCCTGGAGTGTTGGGCAGGTCATATATTTT. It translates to CAWSVGQVIYF. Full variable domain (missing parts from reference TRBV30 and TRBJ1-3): SQTIHQWPATLVQPVGSPLSLECTVEGTSNPNLYWYRQAAGRGLQLLFYSVGIGQISSEVPQNLSASRPQDRQFILSSKKLLLSDSGFYLCAWSVGQVIYFGEGSWLTVV.

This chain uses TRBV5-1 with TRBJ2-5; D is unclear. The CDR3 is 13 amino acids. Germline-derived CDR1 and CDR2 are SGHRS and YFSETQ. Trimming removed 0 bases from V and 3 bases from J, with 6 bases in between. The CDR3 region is CASSLALEETQYF. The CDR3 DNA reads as TGCGCCAGCAGCTTGGCCCTAGAAGAGACCCAGTACTTC.

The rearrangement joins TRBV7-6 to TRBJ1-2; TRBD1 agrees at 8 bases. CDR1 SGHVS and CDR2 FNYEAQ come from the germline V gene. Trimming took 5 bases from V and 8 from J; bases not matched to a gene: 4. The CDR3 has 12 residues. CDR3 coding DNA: TGTGCCAGCAGCGCCGACAGGGGCGGCTACACCTTC. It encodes CASSADRGGYTF.

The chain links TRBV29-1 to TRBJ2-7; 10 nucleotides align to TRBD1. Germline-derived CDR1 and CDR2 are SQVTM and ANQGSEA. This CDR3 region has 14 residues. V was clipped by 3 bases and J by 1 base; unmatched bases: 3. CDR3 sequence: CSVEKGQGSYEQYF. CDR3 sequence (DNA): TGCAGCGTTGAGAAGGGACAGGGGTCCTACGAGCAGTACTTC.

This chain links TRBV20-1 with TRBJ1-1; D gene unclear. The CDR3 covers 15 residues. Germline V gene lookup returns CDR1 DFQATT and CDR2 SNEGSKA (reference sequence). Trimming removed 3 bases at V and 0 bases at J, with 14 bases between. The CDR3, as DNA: TGCAGTGCTAGGCTGATCCACGGCTTGAACACTGAAGCTTTCTTT. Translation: CSARLIHGLNTEAFF.

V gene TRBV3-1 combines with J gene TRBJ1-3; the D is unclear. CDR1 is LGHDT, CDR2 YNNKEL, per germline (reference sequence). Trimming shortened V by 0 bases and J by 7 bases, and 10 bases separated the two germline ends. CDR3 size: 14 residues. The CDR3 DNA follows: TGTGCCAGCAGCCAAGACTGGAGGGTCAACACCATATATTTT. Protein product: CASSQDWRVNTIYF.

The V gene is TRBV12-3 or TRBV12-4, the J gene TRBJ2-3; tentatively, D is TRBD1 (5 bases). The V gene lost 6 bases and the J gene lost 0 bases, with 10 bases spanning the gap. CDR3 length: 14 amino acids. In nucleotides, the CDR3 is TGTGCCAGCAGGGGGCTGGCTAGCACAGATACGCAGTATTTT. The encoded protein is CASRGLASTDTQYF.